Here is one T cell receptor beta chain with its context. Other DNA sequences of this sample code for an identical CDR3. This CDR3 spans 14 amino acids. Germline values: CDR1 SGHRS, CDR2 YFSETQ. With V trimmed by 3 bases and J by 7 bases, 4 bases remained unmatched. This entry is derived from a study of blood T cell repertoires in COVID-19. Turning to the study itself: The cDNA or gDNA used as material had been derived from T cells, B-cell-depleted T cells, or PBMCs.

Authors' data handling: Quantification of nucleated cells was approximated via reference gene primer amplification. Repertoires were generated with immunoSEQ multiplex PCR, while TCRdb's copy carries only in-frame clones and drops some. That table gives V, J and clone size, and the DNA gave D and trimming. The sample shows 110,000 or so clones, roughly 80% of them seen only once. The sample consisted of peripheral blood. The chain combines TRBV5-1 with TRBJ2-1; 10 bases line up with TRBD1. The sequence was obtained from an elderly woman with acute or convalescent COVID-19. The CDR3: CASSYGQGGNEQFF. The DNA of the CDR3 is TGCGCCAGCAGCTACGGACAGGGGGGTAATGAGCAGTTCTTC.